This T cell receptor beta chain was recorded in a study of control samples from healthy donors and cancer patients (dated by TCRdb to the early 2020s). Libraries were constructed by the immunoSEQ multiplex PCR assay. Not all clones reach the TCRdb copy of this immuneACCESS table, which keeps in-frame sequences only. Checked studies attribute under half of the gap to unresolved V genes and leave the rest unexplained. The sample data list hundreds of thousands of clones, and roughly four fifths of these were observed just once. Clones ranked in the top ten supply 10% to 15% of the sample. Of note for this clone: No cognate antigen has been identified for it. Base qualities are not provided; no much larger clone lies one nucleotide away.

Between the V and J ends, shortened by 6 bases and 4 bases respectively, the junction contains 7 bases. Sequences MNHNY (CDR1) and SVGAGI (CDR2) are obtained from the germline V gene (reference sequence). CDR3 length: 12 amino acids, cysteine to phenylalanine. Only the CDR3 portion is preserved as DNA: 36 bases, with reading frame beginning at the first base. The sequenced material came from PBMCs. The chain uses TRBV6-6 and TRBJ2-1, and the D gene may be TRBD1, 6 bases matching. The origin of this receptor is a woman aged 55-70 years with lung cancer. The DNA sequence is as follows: TGTGCCAGCAGGGACAGTTACAATGAGCAGTTCTTC. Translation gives CASRDSYNEQFF.